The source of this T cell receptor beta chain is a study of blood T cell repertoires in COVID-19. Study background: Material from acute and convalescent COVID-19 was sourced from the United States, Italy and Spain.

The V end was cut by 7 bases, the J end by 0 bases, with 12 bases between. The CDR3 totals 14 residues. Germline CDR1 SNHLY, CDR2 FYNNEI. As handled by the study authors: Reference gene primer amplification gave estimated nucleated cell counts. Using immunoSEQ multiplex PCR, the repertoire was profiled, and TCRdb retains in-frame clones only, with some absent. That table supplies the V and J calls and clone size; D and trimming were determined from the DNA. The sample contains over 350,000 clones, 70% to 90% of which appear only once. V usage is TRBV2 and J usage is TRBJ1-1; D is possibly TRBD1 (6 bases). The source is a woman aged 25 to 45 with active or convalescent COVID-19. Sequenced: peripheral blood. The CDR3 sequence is CASINGGLNTEAFF. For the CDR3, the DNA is TGTGCCAGCATTAATGGGGGCCTGAACACTGAAGCTTTCTTT.